The 30 T cell receptor beta chains below come from one sample, sequenced in a study of blood T cell repertoires in COVID-19. Sequencing was performed with immunoSEQ multiplex PCR; in TCRdb, only in-frame clones are kept and a portion is missing. The sample consists of fewer than 200,000 clones, around nine tenths of them appearing once. Material for sequencing was peripheral blood. The receptors derive from a man between 40 and 49 years old with active or convalescent COVID-19.

The rearrangement links TRBV12-3 or TRBV12-4 to TRBJ1-2; D is unclear. CDR3 length: 13 residues. V dropped 7 bases and J dropped 8 bases, with 17 bases sitting between them. CDR3 region: CASTPSGPGGYTF. The CDR3 region has the DNA TGTGCCAGCACCCCTTCAGGACCGGGAGGCTACACCTTC.

J is TRBJ2-6 and V is TRBV29-1; D remains ambiguous. The V end was cut by 6 bases, the J end by 1 base, with 13 bases between. Germline CDR1 is SQVTM and CDR2 is ANQGSEA. The CDR3 consists of 15 residues. The CDR3 sequence is CSVPRPESGANVLTF. The CDR3, as DNA: TGCAGCGTCCCCCGTCCGGAGTCTGGGGCCAACGTCCTGACTTTC.

J is TRBJ1-2 and V is TRBV10-3, with 7 bases that match TRBD1. There are 16 residues in the CDR3. Germline V gene lookup returns CDR1 ENHRY and CDR2 SYGVKD. Trimming cost V 6 bases and J 7 bases; bases outside gene matches: 17. In nucleotides, the CDR3 is TGTGCCATCAGCTACTCGCTCCAGACAGGGAAGTCTGGCTACACCTTC. This gives the protein CAISYSLQTGKSGYTF.

About this clone itself: Other DNA sequences within the sample encode an identical CDR3. The chain recombines TRBV6-5 with TRBJ1-6; 10 bases map to TRBD1. Trimming cost V 5 bases and J 6 bases; bases outside gene matches: 4. The length of the CDR3 is 15 residues. Per the germline V gene, CDR1 is MNHEY and CDR2 is SVGAGI. The CDR3 region is CASSRDRGTNSPLHF. The CDR3 nucleotides read TGTGCCAGCAGTAGGGACAGGGGTACTAATTCACCCCTCCACTTT.

The CDR3 nucleotides are TGTGCCAGCAGTGAATTCAGTGAAGCTTTCTTT. Protein sequence: CASSEFSEAFF. This chain connects TRBV6-1 to TRBJ1-1; no reliable D call. Germline CDR1 and CDR2: MNHNS and SASEGT. V lost 2 bases to trimming and J lost 7 bases, with 5 bases between them. The CDR3 consists of 11 residues.

J is TRBJ2-1 and V is TRBV3-1 (or the pseudogene TRBV3-2); 8 bases agree with TRBD1. There are 15 residues in the CDR3. Germline V gene data show CDR1 as LGHDT and CDR2 as YNNKEL (reference sequence). Germline trimming cut 1 base from V and 6 bases from J; bases unmatched to any gene: 5. The CDR3 loop is CASSQVGQGSNEQFF. The CDR3 DNA is TGTGCCAGCAGCCAAGTAGGACAGGGTTCCAATGAGCAGTTCTTC.

J is TRBJ2-1 and V is TRBV30; the match to TRBD1 covers 7 bases. Per germline, CDR1 GTSNPN and CDR2 SVGIG (reference sequence). V lost 5 bases and J lost 1; bases outside the gene matches: 5. This CDR3 has 14 amino acids. In DNA, the CDR3 is TGTGCCTGGCTCCGGGACAGTTCCTACAATGAGCAGTTCTTC. Amino acid sequence: CAWLRDSSYNEQFF.

The rearrangement links TRBV4-2 to TRBJ1-5; no clear D. The germline V and J ends were trimmed by 0 bases and 0 bases, with 9 bases remaining between them. The CDR3 is made up of 16 amino acids. Per germline, CDR1 LGHNA and CDR2 YNFKEQ. Written as DNA, the CDR3 is TGTGCCAGCAGCCAAGACCGAGGATCTAGCAATCAGCCCCAGCATTTT. Its translation is CASSQDRGSSNQPQHF.

The V and J genes are TRBV19 and TRBJ1-2, with 9 bases lining up with TRBD1. Germline V gene data show CDR1 as LNHDA and CDR2 as SQIVND (reference sequence). With 2 bases clipped from V and 7 bases from J, the junction kept 5 bases outside the gene matches. This CDR3 is 14 amino acids long. CDR3 DNA: TGTGCCAGTAGTATAAAGGGACAGGGCCTTGGCTACACCTTC. Its protein product is CASSIKGQGLGYTF. Full variable domain (outside the CDR3, taken from reference TRBV19 and TRBJ1-2): DGGITQSPKYLFRKEGQNVTLSCEQNLNHDAMYWYRQDPGQGLRLIYYSQIVNDFQKGDIAEGYSVSREKKESFPLTVTSAQKNPTAFYLCASSIKGQGLGYTFGSGTRLTVV.

The chain employs TRBV11-1 and TRBJ2-7; D possibly corresponds to TRBD2 (6 bases). V lost 6 bases and J lost 0, with 9 bases in between. Germline-derived CDR1 and CDR2 are SGHAT and FQDESV (reference sequence). This CDR3 contains 13 residues. CDR3 in DNA: TGTGCCAGCAGTCACGGGAGCTCCTACGAGCAGTACTTC. Its translation: CASSHGSSYEQYF. Full variable domain (rest looked up from reference TRBV11-1 and TRBJ2-7): EAEVAQSPRYKITEKSQAVAFWCDPISGHATLYWYRQILGQGPELLVQFQDESVVDDSQLPKDRFSAERLKGVDSTLKIQPAELGDSAMYLCASSHGSSYEQYFGPGTRLTVT.

The V and J genes are TRBV18 and TRBJ2-3, with D possibly matching TRBD1 (6 bases). Trimming took off 6 bases at V and 4 bases at J, with 14 bases between the two ends. The CDR3 sequence is 14 residues long. Germline V gives CDR1 KGHSH, CDR2 LQKENI. The CDR3 spells CASSRITGPDTQYF. The CDR3 DNA follows: TGTGCCAGCTCGCGAATAACAGGGCCAGATACGCAGTATTTT.

The chain uses TRBV19 and TRBJ1-5; perhaps TRBD1 as D (5 bases). This CDR3 is 13 amino acids long. The germline V gene encodes CDR1 LNHDA and CDR2 SQIVND (reference sequence). V dropped 5 bases and J dropped 5 bases, with 10 bases sitting between them. The CDR3 reads CASSQDKDQPQHF. The CDR3 nucleotides are TGTGCCAGTAGTCAGGACAAGGATCAGCCCCAGCATTTT.

This chain links TRBV19 with TRBJ2-2; possible D gene TRBD2, 7 bases. Germline CDR1 LNHDA, CDR2 SQIVND (reference sequence). The CDR3 sequence is 17 residues long. The V end was cut by 4 bases, the J end by 9 bases, with 24 bases between. The CDR3 nucleotides read TGTGCCAGTAGTACTCCCTCACTCGGACAGCGGGGCCGGGAGCTGTTTTTT. This translates into CASSTPSLGQRGRELFF.

J is TRBJ2-5 and V is TRBV6-5; 8 bases are shared with TRBD2. This CDR3 is built from 12 residues. V lost 7 bases, J lost 5 bases, and 3 bases stayed unmatched. Germline V gene lookup returns CDR1 MNHEY and CDR2 SVGAGI. CDR3 protein: CASMSSGETQYF. Written as DNA, the CDR3 is TGTGCCAGCATGTCTAGCGGGGAGACCCAGTACTTC.

The J gene is TRBJ1-1, the V gene TRBV27; a possible D gene is TRBD1 (5 bases). The germline V and J ends were trimmed by 6 bases and 4 bases, with 9 bases remaining between them. In germline, CDR1 is MNHEY, CDR2 SMNVEV (reference sequence). The CDR3 runs 12 residues. CDR3 bases: TGTGCCAGCAGGGGGCCGGTCACTGAAGCTTTCTTT. Encoded protein: CASRGPVTEAFF.

The sample holds one count of this clone. The chain combines TRBV28 with TRBJ2-3; D unresolved. CDR1 is MDHEN, CDR2 SYDVKM, per germline. This CDR3 comprises 12 residues. Trimming pared 5 bases from V and 4 bases from J, leaving 7 bases between. Here the CDR3 reads CASSLVADTQYF. The CDR3 DNA reads as TGTGCCAGCAGTCTAGTAGCAGATACGCAGTATTTT.

The chain recombines TRBV6-1 with TRBJ2-7; no clear D. This CDR3 is 11 amino acids long. V was cut by 2 bases and J by 4 bases, with 3 bases left in between. Germline loops: CDR1 MNHNS, CDR2 SASEGT. The DNA of the CDR3 is TGTGCCAGCAGTGAATCGTACGAGCAGTACTTC. Translated: CASSESYEQYF.

The J gene is TRBJ1-5, the V gene TRBV28; the D is unclear. The V end lost 5 bases, the J end lost 5 bases, and 10 bases lay between the germline ends. CDR3 length: 13 amino acids. Germline CDR1 and CDR2: MDHEN and SYDVKM. The CDR3 loop reads CASSPARHQPQHF. The CDR3 DNA sequence: TGTGCCAGCAGTCCAGCCAGGCATCAGCCCCAGCATTTT.

The CDR3 loop reads CASSLARDRGRGTNYGYTF. CDR3 DNA: TGTGCCAGCAGCTTGGCCCGGGACAGGGGGCGGGGAACTAACTATGGCTACACCTTC. This chain connects TRBV5-4 to TRBJ1-2, with 12 bases aligning to TRBD1. Per the germline V gene, CDR1 is SGHNT and CDR2 is YYREEE (reference sequence). Trimming cost V 0 bases and J 0 bases; bases outside gene matches: 9. CDR3 length equals 19 residues.

Regarding this clone: Other DNA sequences within the sample encode an identical CDR3. The chain is built from TRBV7-9 and TRBJ1-5; TRBD1 agrees at 7 bases. Germline lookup yields CDR1 SEHNR and CDR2 FQNEAQ (reference sequence). The CDR3 covers 14 residues. V lost 1 base to trimming and J lost 4 bases; unmatched junction nucleotides: 1. The CDR3 DNA reads TGTGCCAGCAGCTTAGGACAGGGTAATCAGCCCCAGCATTTT. Its protein product is CASSLGQGNQPQHF.

The genes are TRBV2 and TRBJ1-5; the match to TRBD1 covers 10 bases. The CDR3 spans 20 residues. With 2 bases clipped from V and 0 bases from J, the junction kept 13 bases outside the gene matches. Germline CDR1 reads SNHLY; CDR2 reads FYNNEI. The DNA of the CDR3 is TGTGCCAGCAGTGAACGTGTGGGACAGGGGAATTTCTATAGCAATCAGCCCCAGCATTTT. The encoded protein is CASSERVGQGNFYSNQPQHF.

The chain combines TRBV24-1 with TRBJ1-5; a possible D gene is TRBD1 (6 bases). This CDR3 spans 14 amino acids. Germline CDR1 and CDR2: KGHDR and SFDVKD. Trimming cost V 10 bases and J 4 bases, with 16 bases left between them. DNA of the CDR3: TGTGCCACAGGGGGGGATAGAGGGAATCAGCCCCAGCATTTT. Its translation is CATGGDRGNQPQHF.

The gene calls are TRBV7-8 and TRBJ2-2, with D maybe TRBD1 (5 bases). The CDR3 sequence is 17 residues long. The ends were cut back, 1 base at V and 4 bases at J, with 16 bases in the middle. CDR1 is SGHVS and CDR2 is FQNEAQ in the germline V gene. This CDR3 is CASSLDFQGARTGELFF. For the CDR3, the DNA is TGTGCCAGCAGCTTAGACTTTCAAGGGGCGCGCACCGGGGAGCTGTTTTTT.

The genes are TRBV7-9 and TRBJ1-2, with TRBD1 identical over 8 bases. V gave up 1 base and J gave up 4 bases; unmatched junction bases: 2. The CDR3 consists of 14 residues. Germline V gene sequence: CDR1 SEHNR, CDR2 FQNEAQ (reference sequence). For the CDR3, the DNA is TGTGCCAGCAGCTTAGGTGGGACAGGCTATGGCTACACCTTC. It translates to CASSLGGTGYGYTF. The whole variable domain, filled in from reference TRBV7-9 and TRBJ1-2, reads DTGVSQNPRHKITKRGQNVTFRCDPISEHNRLYWYRQTLGQGPEFLTYFQNEAQLEKSRLLSDRFSAERPKGSFSTLEIQRTEQGDSAMYLCASSLGGTGYGYTFGSGTRLTVV.

This clone appeared a single time. The V and J genes are TRBV5-1 and TRBJ1-1, with D possibly matching TRBD1 (5 bases). Trimming stripped 0 bases from V and 5 bases from J, with 11 bases between. CDR3 length: 14 residues. In germline, CDR1 is SGHRS, CDR2 YFSETQ. CDR3 nucleotides: TGCGCCAGCAGCTTGGGCGGGGCCGGGACTGAAGCTTTCTTT. It codes for CASSLGGAGTEAFF.

V and J are TRBV6-6 and TRBJ1-1, with D perhaps matching TRBD1 (5 bases). V lost 1 base to trimming and J lost 1 base, with 10 bases between them. CDR3 length equals 15 residues. Germline CDR1 reads MNHNY; CDR2 reads SVGAGI (reference sequence). CDR3 protein: CASSYLEGWNTEAFF. CDR3 coding DNA: TGTGCCAGCAGTTACTTGGAGGGGTGGAACACTGAAGCTTTCTTT.

There are a few counts of this clone. The gene calls are TRBV10-3 and TRBJ1-1; D is perhaps TRBD1 (6 bases). Germline CDR1 is ENHRY and CDR2 is SYGVKD. The V end was cut by 5 bases, the J end by 3 bases, with 13 bases between. The CDR3 covers 14 residues. CDR3 in DNA: TGTGCCATCAGTAAACAGGGTGGGGACACTGAAGCTTTCTTT. Amino acids: CAISKQGGDTEAFF.

The rearrangement links TRBV29-1 to TRBJ1-1, with D maybe TRBD1 (5 bases). V was clipped by 4 bases and J by 3 bases, with 12 bases between them. The germline V gene encodes CDR1 SQVTM and CDR2 ANQGSEA. This CDR3 comprises 13 residues. The CDR3 is CSVGALGDTEAFF. CDR3 DNA sequence: TGCAGCGTTGGAGCCCTAGGGGACACTGAAGCTTTCTTT.

This chain uses TRBV3-1 (or the pseudogene TRBV3-2) with TRBJ1-2; weak D call: TRBD1 (6 bases). This CDR3 has 15 residues. The V end lost 1 base, the J end lost 1 base, and 10 bases lay between the germline ends. Per germline, CDR1 LGHDT and CDR2 YNNKEL (reference sequence). The CDR3 coding sequence is TGTGCCAGCAGCCAAGGGGGACAAGATAACTATGGCTACACCTTC. This gives the protein CASSQGGQDNYGYTF.

V gene TRBV6-5 combines with J gene TRBJ1-1; D unresolved. The CDR3 consists of 13 residues. Germline values: CDR1 MNHEY, CDR2 SVGAGI. V was shortened by 2 bases and J by 4 bases, with 8 bases between the two germline ends. CDR3 residues: CASSYGEGTEAFF. CDR3 DNA: TGTGCCAGCAGTTACGGAGAGGGCACTGAAGCTTTCTTT.